A single count supports the clone carrying this T cell receptor beta chain. Its antigen remains unknown. This specimen comes from a study of cytomegalovirus exposure and HLA in healthy donors. General study points: As was reported, the classifier diagnosed cytomegalovirus status with high specificity and sensitivity. According to the study, roughly 180 TCR beta chains were cytomegalovirus-associated. Many donors shared some public TCRs, even though most TCR sequences were rare.

Repertoires were generated with immunoSEQ multiplex PCR, while TCRdb's copy carries only in-frame clones and drops some. The repertoire holds about 200,000 clones, about 91% seen once, with approximately 2.9% in the top ten. This CDR3 has 17 amino acids. Germline V lookup: CDR1 MDHEN, CDR2 SYDVKM. The junction had 6 bases not matched to a gene; V was cut back by 2 bases and J by 2 bases. The specimen sequenced was PBMCs. The sequence was collected from a woman aged 18-29 years in good health and CMV-seronegative. The chain couples TRBV28 to TRBJ2-1, with TRBD2 identical over 10 bases. DNA for the CDR3: TGTGCCAGCAGTTTAAATCTAGCGGGAGTAGCCTACAATGAGCAGTTCTTC. This gives the protein CASSLNLAGVAYNEQFF.